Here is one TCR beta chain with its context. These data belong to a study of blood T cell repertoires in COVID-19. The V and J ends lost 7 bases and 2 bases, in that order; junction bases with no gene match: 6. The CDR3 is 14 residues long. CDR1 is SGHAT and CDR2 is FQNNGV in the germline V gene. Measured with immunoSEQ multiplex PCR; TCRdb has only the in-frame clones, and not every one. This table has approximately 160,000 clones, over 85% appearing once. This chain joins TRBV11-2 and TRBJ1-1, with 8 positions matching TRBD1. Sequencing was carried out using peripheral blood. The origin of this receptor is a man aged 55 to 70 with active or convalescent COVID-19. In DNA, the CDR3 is TGTGCCAGCATCTTGACAGGGGTAAACACTGAAGCTTTCTTT. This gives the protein CASILTGVNTEAFF.